This T cell receptor (beta chain) was obtained from a study of T cell repertoires in cytomegalovirus infection. Overall study context: Public TCR beta signatures marked donors with CMV infection and the matching HLA.

Points from the study as a whole: Cumulative frequency of public TCR beta families picked out carriers of CMV plus the relevant HLA. The ex vivo response was dominated by HLA-C-restricted CMV-specific TCR beta clonotypes.

Comment on this clonotype: Antigen unknown.

The CDR3 spans 15 residues. V lost 7 bases to trimming and J lost 2 bases; unmatched junction nucleotides: 9. The V gene's germline CDR1 is SGHVS and CDR2 FQNEAQ. TCRdb re-called the reads with MiXCR, one entry per CDR3 protein. The sample has approximately 990,000 distinct CDR3 sequences; 31% are singletons. This receptor was obtained from a human donor in good health (CMV status not recorded). Some clones in this sample may be carry-over from other donors' samples. The gene calls are TRBV7-8 and TRBJ1-2; 8 bases agree with TRBD1. The source was cultured CD8+ T cells from PBMCs, collected from culture after CMV antigen stimulation. CDR3 amino acids: CASILRAGGNYGYTF. The DNA of the CDR3 is TGTGCCAGCATATTAAGGGCAGGGGGCAACTATGGCTACACCTTC. Combining the CDR3 with reference TRBV7-8 and TRBJ1-2 gives the whole variable domain GAGVSQSPRYKVAKRGQDVALRCDPISGHVSLFWYQQALGQGPEFLTYFQNEAQLDKSGLPSDRFFAERPEGSVSTLKIQRTQQEDSAVYLCASILRAGGNYGYTFGSGTRLTVV.